This TCR beta chain was recorded in a study of somatic mutations in cytotoxic T cells in rheumatoid arthritis. Deletions cut 5 bases from V and 2 bases from J, with 11 bases between. The CDR3 covers 14 residues. Germline loops: CDR1 LNHDA, CDR2 SQIVND (reference sequence). This table comes from immunoSEQ multiplex PCR, and its TCRdb copy is limited to in-frame clones, with some not included. The repertoire has approximately 9,800 clones, approximately 85% of them found once; the top ten carry around 20%. Findings of the study overall: Age-matched healthy controls and rheumatoid arthritis patients had CD8+ T-cell clonality that did not differ significantly. The slightly lower representation of TRBV07 among rheumatoid arthritis patients did not undergo correction for multiple comparisons.

Regarding this clone: Its antigen remains unidentified.

The rearrangement joins TRBV19 to TRBJ2-3, with D maybe TRBD1 (6 bases). Sequenced input: CD8+ T cells sorted from blood. This TCR came from a woman aged 50 to 60 in good health. CDR3 bases: TGTGCCAGTAGTTTGACAGGCCACACAGATACGCAGTATTTT. This codes for CASSLTGHTDTQYF.